This TCR beta chain was recovered during a study of cytomegalovirus exposure and HLA in healthy donors. Turning to the study itself: Previous work identified around 120 million unique TCR beta sequences from around 200 million T cells.

Study-level points and caveats: About 90% or about 30% of the time was how often most TCR beta V segments were productive, according to an earlier analysis. Within the data, a cluster of highly shared sequence variants was likely a sequencing artifact.

Turning to this clone: Its antigen remains unidentified.

V was trimmed by 4 bases and J by 2 bases, leaving 13 bases between them. Germline V lookup: CDR1 SGHRS, CDR2 YFSETQ. The CDR3 has 15 amino acids. 60 Vbeta and 13 Jbeta primers were used in PCR. TCRdb keeps only in-frame clones here, not all; method: immunoSEQ multiplex PCR. The sample records under 250,000 clones, around 80% being singletons. This sequence was found in a boy aged 10-17 years in good health and CMV-seronegative. The genes are TRBV5-1 and TRBJ1-5; perhaps TRBD1 as D (6 bases). Sequenced sample: PBMCs. CDR3 nucleotides: TGCGCCAGCAGCATACAGGGTGAGGGCAATCAGCCCCAGCATTTT. Translation: CASSIQGEGNQPQHF.